This T cell receptor beta chain was obtained from a study of CD8 T cells in ankylosing spondylitis. The sample holds a few counts of this clonotype. The antigen remains unidentified. Study-level findings and limits: Among TCR beta sequences, a motif of roughly 8 highly homologous variants appeared characteristic of ankylosing spondylitis blood.

The CDR3 totals 14 residues. V lost 1 base, J lost 5 bases, and 9 bases lay in between. Looked up from germline, CDR1 is SGHRS and CDR2 is YFSETQ. TCRdb used MiXCR to reprocess the 5' RACE reads, holding one entry per CDR3 protein. The repertoire includes tens of thousands of distinct CDR3 sequences, around 27% of them detected once, and roughly 60% sits in the top ten. The TCR was taken from a male donor with ankylosing spondylitis or in good health (not recorded which). The specimen was blood, either unsorted or a sorted T cell fraction (not recorded which). This chain uses TRBV5-1 with TRBJ2-2, with D possibly being TRBD2 (6 bases). Written as DNA, the CDR3 is TGCGCCAGCAGCTTGACTAGCTCTACCGGGGAGCTGTTTTTT. Translating it yields CASSLTSSTGELFF.